This TCR beta chain appears in the sequencing data of a study of human T cells and chemical hapten exposure. Findings and limits, study-wide: The study found that DPC sensitization did not change TCRs above 1 in 1000 frequency.

TCRdb analysed the RACE reads with MiXCR anew, one entry per CDR3 protein. This repertoire shows just under 350,000 distinct CDR3 sequences, approximately 6.3% found once; its top ten account for less than 10%. This clonotype was detected ten times or more. Its antigen remains unknown. The V gene's germline CDR1 is SGHTA and CDR2 FQGNSA. The V segment lost 6 bases and the J segment 0 bases; nucleotides outside the gene matches: 5. CDR3 length: 16 residues. Time point in this sample: patch test 1, 2 weeks after DPC sensitization. Noted treatment: therapeutic diphenylcyclopropenone sensitization with weekly scalp DPC. Researchers sampled blood before each patch test went on. People who gave samples had alopecia, were 18 to 70 years old, and were suitable for DPC.

The chain couples TRBV7-2 to TRBJ2-3; 11 bases map to TRBD2. The specimen comprised whole blood, sampled in connection with sensitization to the hapten diphenylcyclopropenone (DPC). The clonotype was recovered from a woman aged 18 to 35 with alopecia areata. Some clones in this sample may be carry-over from other donors' samples. The CDR3 DNA reads as TGTGCCAGCAGTTATAGCGGGGGGGCCAGCACAGATACGCAGTATTTT. Its protein is CASSYSGGASTDTQYF.